Sequencing of this T cell receptor (beta chain) was carried out in a study of blood T cell repertoires in COVID-19. Study information: Nucleic acid was either cDNA or gDNA, and it came from T cells, B-cell-depleted T cells, or PBMCs.

J was trimmed by 7 bases and V by 6 bases; bases with no gene match: 5. Germline V lookup: CDR1 MNHEY, CDR2 SVGAGI. This CDR3 has 12 amino acids. In the authors' methods: Counts of nucleated cells, estimated from reference gene primer amplification, were obtained. Clones were read by immunoSEQ multiplex PCR, and TCRdb kept only the in-frame ones, dropping some. From that table come the V and J calls and clone size; the DNA was used to work out D and trimming. The profile covers 270,000 or so clones, with around 90% appearing a single time and approximately 3% taken by the ten largest. Participant ages covered about 18 to 89 years across 25 or so US areas. A case of COVID-19 had been met by exposed participants within 2 weeks before study entry.

The rearrangement uses TRBV6-5 and TRBJ1-2; 7 bases agree with TRBD1. The receptor was derived from a man aged 40-49 years who had been exposed to COVID-19. Sequences were obtained from PBMCs or T cells enriched from blood (not recorded which). The CDR3 region is CASSFQGGGYTF. Written as DNA, the CDR3 is TGTGCCAGCAGCTTCCAGGGGGGTGGCTACACCTTC.